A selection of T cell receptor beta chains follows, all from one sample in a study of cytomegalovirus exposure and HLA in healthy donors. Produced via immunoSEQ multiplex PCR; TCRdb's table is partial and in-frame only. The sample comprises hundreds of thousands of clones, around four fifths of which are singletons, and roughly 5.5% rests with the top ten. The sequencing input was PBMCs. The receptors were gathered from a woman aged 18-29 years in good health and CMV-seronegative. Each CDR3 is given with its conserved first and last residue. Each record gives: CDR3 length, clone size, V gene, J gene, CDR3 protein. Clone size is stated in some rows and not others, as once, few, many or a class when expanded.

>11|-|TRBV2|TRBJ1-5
CASSESRAQHF
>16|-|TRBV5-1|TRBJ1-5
CASSLWGLTGNQPQHF
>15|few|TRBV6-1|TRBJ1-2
CASSGRDRGDYGYTF
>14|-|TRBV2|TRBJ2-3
CASSSGQTTDTQYF
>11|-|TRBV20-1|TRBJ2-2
CSARRTGELFF
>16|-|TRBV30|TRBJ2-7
CAWSVSRKAPSYEQYF
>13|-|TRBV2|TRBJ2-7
CASSHLEGYGQYF
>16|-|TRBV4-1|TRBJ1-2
CASSQDLPTGDYGYTF
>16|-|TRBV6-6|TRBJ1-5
CAREIPDRHSNQPQHF
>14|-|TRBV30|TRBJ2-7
CAWSTDRPLNEQYF